One TCR beta chain is described in this entry. The identical CDR3 is also encoded by other nucleotide sequences in the sample. CDR3 length equals 15 residues. Germline V gene sequence: CDR1 MGHDK, CDR2 SYGVNS. The J segment lost 2 bases and the V segment lost 3 bases, leaving 5 bases of the junction unmatched. The data were taken from a study of blood T cell repertoires in COVID-19. Across the whole study: From T cells, B-cell-depleted T cells, or PBMCs came the material, which was cDNA or gDNA.

Study processing details: Cell counts per sample came from amplifying reference gene primers. Generated by immunoSEQ multiplex PCR, the TCRdb table keeps only in-frame clones and is missing some. For V, J and clone size, that table is used; D and trimming come from the DNA. The table shows about 46,000 clones, with about four fifths occurring only once. The receptor was isolated from an elderly woman with acute or convalescent COVID-19. Input material: peripheral blood. This chain uses TRBV25-1 with TRBJ1-2; TRBD1 agrees at 8 bases. The CDR3 is CASSDPGQGNYGYTF. The CDR3 DNA reads TGTGCCAGCAGTGACCCAGGACAGGGCAACTATGGCTACACCTTC.